The 29 T cell receptor beta chains below come from one sample, sequenced in a study of tumor-infiltrating lymphocytes in primary liver carcinoma. Alongside blood RNA obtained from unsorted whole blood, germline DNA was also extracted. TCR beta cDNA was made from around 460 ng total RNA with a constant-region primer. What produced the TCR beta libraries was three nested multiplex PCR rounds using slightly modified ARM-PCR. Rounds one and two of PCR, each of roughly 10 cycles, were primed with TRBV1-TRBV30 forward primers and a C-beta reverse primer. Using its own MiXCR run on the multiplex PCR reads, TCRdb lists one record per CDR3 protein. The sample contains about 180,000 distinct CDR3 sequences, roughly 60% of which appear only once. The sample taken for sequencing was peripheral blood. These receptors all stem from a man between 35 and 55 years old with primary liver carcinoma and hepatitis B virus infection.

V gene TRBV7-8 combines with J gene TRBJ2-1; D gene unclear. Trimming pared 1 base from V and 7 bases from J, leaving 5 bases between. Germline CDR1 SGHVS, CDR2 FQNEAQ. The CDR3 has 12 amino acids. The CDR3 bases are TGTGCCAGCAGCTTAGTAGTTAATGAGCAGTTCTTC. Translated, it gives CASSLVVNEQFF.

The rearrangement links TRBV11-2 to TRBJ2-7; 10 bases line up with TRBD1. V gave up 5 bases and J gave up 12 bases; unmatched junction bases: 19. The CDR3 runs to 16 residues. Germline V gene lookup returns CDR1 SGHAT and CDR2 FQNNGV. This CDR3 reads CASSLSPGQGSAELYF. CDR3 nucleotide sequence: TGTGCCAGCAGCCTATCACCGGGACAGGGGTCGGCAGAGTTGTACTTC.

The J gene is TRBJ2-7, the V gene TRBV29-1, with 10 bases that match TRBD2. V lost 7 bases, J lost 1 base, and 7 bases stayed unmatched. The CDR3 runs 14 residues. Germline V gene sequence: CDR1 SQVTM, CDR2 ANQGSEA. DNA for the CDR3: TGCAGCGCGCTGCTAGCGGGAGTGTCCTACGAGCAGTACTTC. Its translation is CSALLAGVSYEQYF.

As regards this clonotype: One end of the junction fails to match germline, which may point to a read error. The gene calls are TRBV4-2 and TRBJ1-1; 9 bases match TRBD1. This CDR3 has 16 amino acids. Germline V gene lookup returns CDR1 LGHNA and CDR2 YNFKEQ. DNA of the CDR3: TGTGCCAGCGGCCAAAGTGACAGGGGGGGGAAGACTGAAGCTTTCTTT. Its translation is CASGQSDRGGKTEAFF.

The V and J genes are TRBV6-1 and TRBJ2-5, with unresolved D. The V end lost 6 bases, the J end lost 1 base, and 15 bases lay between the germline ends. The CDR3 has 15 amino acids. CDR1 MNHNS and CDR2 SASEGT come from the germline V gene. CDR3 sequence: CASRRANNLQETQYF. The DNA for the CDR3 is TGTGCCAGCAGAAGGGCAAACAATCTCCAAGAGACCCAGTACTTC.

Remarks on this clonotype: This sequence may be a read error, since a much larger clone differs from it by one base. V gene TRBV29-1 combines with J gene TRBJ2-1; 7 bases match TRBD1. The CDR3 extends over 13 amino acids. Germline lookup yields CDR1 SQVTM and CDR2 ANQGSEA. CDR3 nucleotide sequence: TGCAGCGTTGAGGACAGGAGGTTTGTAGGGCAGCTCTTC. This translates into CSVEDRRFVGQLF.

This clonotype was counted ten times or more. The V call is TRBV11-2, the J call TRBJ1-2, with 7 positions matching TRBD1. The germline V gene has CDR1 SGHAT and CDR2 FQNNGV. The CDR3 spans 16 residues. J lost 4 bases, V lost 4 bases, and 12 bases had no gene match. CDR3 sequence: CASSSTDRSFFYGYTF. CDR3 sequence (DNA): TGTGCCAGCAGCTCAACGGACAGGTCATTCTTCTATGGCTACACCTTC.

This clonotype has a single count. The CDR3 does not close with the conserved phenylalanine or tryptophan, likely indicating a read error. The chain has TRBV11-2 and TRBJ2-7; D is ambiguous. This CDR3 has 13 residues. Germline V gene lookup returns CDR1 SGHAT and CDR2 FQNNGV. The CDR3 loop reads CASRRDPTYGQYS. CDR3 DNA sequence: TGTGCCAGCCGACGTGACCCCACCTACGGGCAGTACTCC.

This clonotype was seen only once. The rearrangement uses TRBV28 and TRBJ2-7, with a weak D call TRBD1 (6 bases). The V end lost 1 base, the J end lost 2 bases, and 9 bases lay between the germline ends. Per germline, CDR1 MDHEN and CDR2 SYDVKM. The CDR3 runs 14 residues. The DNA of the CDR3 is TGTGCCAGCAGTTTATACAGGGCACCCTACGAGCAGTACTTC. This sequence encodes CASSLYRAPYEQYF.

About this clonotype: Germline and junction disagree at one end, which may indicate a read error. The chain couples TRBV6-5 to TRBJ2-7; a possible D gene is TRBD2 (6 bases). This CDR3 spans 15 amino acids. Germline CDR1 is MNHEY and CDR2 is SVGAGI. The CDR3 DNA is TGTGCGAGCAGTCACCCCGGGACTTGCATCCACGAGCAGTACTTC. Protein: CASSHPGTCIHEQYF.

This clonotype has just a few counts. The chain uses TRBV6-5 and TRBJ2-5; no definite D call. The CDR3 spans 16 residues. The V and J ends lost 0 bases and 1 base respectively, with 12 bases between them. Germline V gene data show CDR1 as MNHEY and CDR2 as SVGAGI. CDR3 in DNA: TGTGCCAGCAGTTACTCGAGAATTAGGGCCCAAGAGACCCAGTACTTC. It codes for CASSYSRIRAQETQYF.

This rearrangement joins TRBV30 to TRBJ2-7, with 7 bases matching TRBD1. Germline V gene sequence: CDR1 GTSNPN, CDR2 SVGIG (reference sequence). Losses at the gene ends were 2 bases for V and 8 bases for J; bases not matched to a gene: 12. This CDR3 has 14 amino acids. The CDR3 sequence is CAWSFPDRALQQYF. The CDR3, as DNA: TGTGCCTGGAGTTTTCCCGACAGGGCCTTACAGCAGTACTTC. Drawing the rest from reference TRBV30 and TRBJ2-7, the complete variable domain is SQTIHQWPATLVQPVGSPLSLECTVEGTSNPNLYWYRQAAGRGLQLLFYSVGIGQISSEVPQNLSASRPQDRQFILSSKKLLLSDSGFYLCAWSFPDRALQQYFGPGTRLTVT.

The chain is built from TRBV11-2 and TRBJ1-1; weak D call: TRBD1 (5 bases). V was shortened by 6 bases and J by 0 bases, with 17 bases between the two germline ends. Germline assignment: CDR1 SGHAT and CDR2 FQNNGV. The CDR3 sequence is 16 residues long. CDR3 region: CASSPLSDTMNTEAFF. CDR3 sequence (DNA): TGTGCCAGCAGTCCCTTATCGGACACCATGAACACTGAAGCTTTCTTT.

A remark on this clonotype: An end of the junction does not agree with germline; a read error may underlie this. The chain recombines TRBV11-2 with TRBJ2-3; maybe TRBD1 (6 bases). CDR3 length: 14 residues. CDR1 is SGHAT and CDR2 is FQNNGV in the germline V gene. The CDR3 spells CASSIGGSTDTQYF. Written as DNA, the CDR3 is TGTGCCAGCAGCATAGGGGGAAGCACGGATACGCAGTATTTT. The whole variable domain, remainder taken from reference TRBV11-2 and TRBJ2-3, is EAGVAQSPRYKIIEKRQSVAFWCNPISGHATLYWYQQILGQGPKLLIQFQNNGVVDDSQLPKDRFSAERLKGVDSTLKIQPAKLEDSAVYLCASSIGGSTDTQYFGPGTRLTVL.

This clonotype was seen once. A much larger clone is a single base away; this may be a read error. The chain's CDR3 is CTSSYSASGGGEQYF. DNA of the CDR3: TGTACCAGCAGTTACTCGGCTAGCGGTGGCGGAGAGCAGTACTTC. The chain recombines TRBV6-2 or TRBV6-3 with TRBJ2-7; TRBD2 matches 7 bases. In germline, CDR1 is MNHEY, CDR2 SVGEGT. CDR3 length equals 15 residues.

The table lists this clonotype with a few counts. The chain couples TRBV12-3 or TRBV12-4 to TRBJ2-3, with TRBD1 as a possible D gene (6 bases). Trimming removed 3 bases at V and 6 bases at J, with 13 bases between. The CDR3 loop spans 14 amino acids. The CDR3 reads CASSFKGQSDTQYF. CDR3 bases: TGTGCCAGCAGTTTTAAGGGACAAAGTGATACGCAGTATTTT.

V gene TRBV5-1 combines with J gene TRBJ2-3; D unclear. CDR1 SGHRS and CDR2 YFSETQ come from the germline V gene. V was pared by 8 bases and J by 2 bases, with 18 bases between. There are 15 residues in the CDR3. CDR3 coding DNA: TGCGCCAGTTGCTCAGGAGCCACCTACACAGATACGCAGTATTTT. It translates to CASCSGATYTDTQYF. Drawing the rest from reference TRBV5-1 and TRBJ2-3, the complete variable domain is KAGVTQTPRYLIKTRGQQVTLSCSPISGHRSVSWYQQTPGQGLQFLFEYFSETQRNKGNFPGRFSGRQFSNSRSEMNVSTLELGDSALYLCASCSGATYTDTQYFGPGTRLTVL.

This clonotype appeared once. The rearrangement links TRBV15 to TRBJ2-3; D remains unclear. CDR1 LNHNV and CDR2 YYDKDF come from the germline V gene (reference sequence). Trimming cost V 5 bases and J 4 bases, with 16 bases left between them. The CDR3 is 15 amino acids. Here the CDR3 reads CATSAALGGSDTQYF. The CDR3 nucleotides read TGTGCCACCAGCGCCGCCCTGGGTGGCTCAGATACGCAGTATTTT.

With respect to this clonotype: An end of the junction does not agree with germline; a read error may underlie this. The chain uses TRBV29-1 and TRBJ1-1, with TRBD1 as a possible D gene (6 bases). CDR3 length: 11 residues. CDR1 is SQVTM and CDR2 is ANQGSEA in the germline V gene. CDR3 region: CSLSGGGEALF. The CDR3 DNA reads TGCAGCCTTAGCGGGGGCGGTGAAGCTCTCTTT.

The CDR3, as DNA: TGTGCCAGCAGCACCGGACTAGAGGGAGCAGATACGCAGTATTTT. This sequence encodes CASSTGLEGADTQYF. The chain joins TRBV7-9 to TRBJ2-3; TRBD2 agrees at 7 bases. Germline assignment: CDR1 SEHNR and CDR2 FQNEAQ (reference sequence). J gave up 4 bases and V 5 bases, and 9 bases lay outside the gene matches. The CDR3 sequence is 15 residues long. Full variable domain (missing parts from reference TRBV7-9 and TRBJ2-3): DTGVSQNPRHKITKRGQNVTFRCDPISEHNRLYWYRQTLGQGPEFLTYFQNEAQLEKSRLLSDRFSAERPKGSFSTLEIQRTEQGDSAMYLCASSTGLEGADTQYFGPGTRLTVL.

For this clonotype: This may be a read error, as it is one base from a much larger clone. The gene calls are TRBV12-3 or TRBV12-4 and TRBJ2-1, with D uncertain. There are 13 residues in the CDR3. The CDR3: CASSHRPYNEQSF. The DNA for the CDR3 is TGTGCCAGCAGCCATAGGCCCTACAATGAGCAGTCCTTC.

Note on this clonotype: A read error may produce the germline difference seen at one junction end. V is TRBV4-1 and J is TRBJ2-6; 7 nucleotides line up with TRBD1. The CDR3 loop spans 14 amino acids. Germline V lookup: CDR1 MGHRA, CDR2 YSYEKL. CDR3 in amino acids: CASSRGPEANILTF. The CDR3 DNA sequence: TGCGCCAGCAGCAGGGGGCCTGAGGCCAACATCCTGACTTTC.

With respect to this clonotype: Compared with germline, one end of the junction differs, possibly owing to a read error. V usage is TRBV6-6 and J usage is TRBJ2-1; D may match TRBD1 or TRBD2 (5 bases each). The CDR3 has 15 amino acids. Germline CDR1 reads MNHNY; CDR2 reads SVGAGI (reference sequence). In nucleotides, the CDR3 is TGTGCCAGCAGCACCGGGACCCAGAACTACAATGAGCGGTTCTTC. Protein: CASSTGTQNYNERFF.

Points on this clonotype: A read error may produce the germline difference seen at one junction end. V and J are TRBV6-1 and TRBJ1-2; D is undetermined. The CDR3 is made up of 14 amino acids. Germline V gene lookup returns CDR1 MNHNS and CDR2 SASEGT. The CDR3 region has the DNA TGTGCCAGCAGTGAACTTGCGGCTAACTGTGGCTACACCTTC. Its protein is CASSELAANCGYTF.

As regards this clonotype: This may come from a read error, since a much larger clone is one base off. This chain joins TRBV11-1 and TRBJ2-3, with no clear D. Trimming took off 3 bases at V and 2 bases at J, with 12 bases between the two ends. This CDR3 contains 15 residues. Looked up from germline, CDR1 is SGHAT and CDR2 is FQDESV (reference sequence). CDR3 DNA sequence: TGTGCCAGCAGCTTCCTTTCTTCGCACACAGATACGCAGTATTTT. It yields the protein CASSFLSSHTDTQYF. Full variable domain (rest looked up from reference TRBV11-1 and TRBJ2-3): EAEVAQSPRYKITEKSQAVAFWCDPISGHATLYWYRQILGQGPELLVQFQDESVVDDSQLPKDRFSAERLKGVDSTLKIQPAELGDSAMYLCASSFLSSHTDTQYFGPGTRLTVL.

V usage is TRBV30 and J usage is TRBJ2-1; D perhaps matches TRBD2 (6 bases). V was shortened by 1 base and J by 8 bases, with 9 bases between the two germline ends. CDR3 length equals 12 residues. Germline CDR1 GTSNPN, CDR2 SVGIG (reference sequence). The CDR3 sequence is CAWSGTSYEQFF. In DNA form, the CDR3 reads TGTGCCTGGAGTGGTACTAGCTATGAGCAGTTCTTC.

This clonotype was seen a handful of times. J is TRBJ2-7 and V is TRBV12-3 or TRBV12-4, with 7 bases matching TRBD2. This CDR3 is built from 15 residues. The trim removed 5 bases at V and 2 bases at J, leaving 9 bases unmatched. The DNA for the CDR3 is TGTGCCAGCAGTCAAAGAGCGGGAAGGGCCTACGAGCAGTACTTC. Its translation is CASSQRAGRAYEQYF.

This sequence joins TRBV5-6 and TRBJ1-4; 8 positions match TRBD1. The CDR3 is 15 amino acids. Germline loops: CDR1 SGHDT, CDR2 YYEEEE. The ends lost 5 bases at V and 7 bases at J; junction bases unmatched: 10. CDR3 sequence: CASRRQGALGEKLFF. The CDR3 nucleotides are TGTGCCAGCAGGCGTCAGGGGGCGCTGGGTGAAAAACTGTTTTTT.

The rearrangement uses TRBV4-1 and TRBJ2-5; TRBD1 matches 7 bases. V lost 2 bases, J lost 4 bases, and 10 bases stayed unmatched. Germline V gene lookup returns CDR1 MGHRA and CDR2 YSYEKL. CDR3 length: 16 amino acids. CDR3 amino acids: CASSQRSGQWSETQYF. CDR3 sequence (DNA): TGCGCCAGCAGCCAACGATCGGGACAGTGGTCAGAGACCCAGTACTTC.